This T cell receptor (beta chain) was found in a study of human T cells and chemical hapten exposure (dated by TCRdb to 2020 to 2023). Notes on the research overall: For sensitization, 2% DPC in acetone was applied to a roughly 2 cm by roughly 2 cm area of upper inner arm skin. Patients additionally received weekly therapeutic DPC doses to the scalp throughout the roughly 25-week study period. Patch testing was performed on the upper back with Finn chambers containing 0.01% DPC, and the patch tests were scored after 6 days according to International Contact Dermatitis Research Group standards. The mostly female patient cohort included alopecia areata with under or over 50% scalp involvement, alopecia totalis and alopecia universalis. The libraries were sequenced as a pool, and the TCR yield per sample differed mostly because of small variations in library volumes within the pool. Peripheral blood TCR repertoire changes were tracked in vivo in alopecia patients during primary and secondary sensitization to the hapten diphenylcyclopropenone (DPC). Patient blood was sampled pre-sensitization (week 0) and at 2, 6 and about 24 weeks after DPC sensitization. Nearly 30 alopecia patients gave blood for TCR sequencing at one to four time points (pre-sensitization, 2, 6 and 24 weeks).

The investigation overall reported the following: Repeated subsampling changed both the strength of the expansion versus patch-test correlation and the threshold at which that correlation became significant. No change with DPC sensitization was found in the number of TCRs above 1 in 1000 frequency, and no evidence of global repertoire structure alterations was found. Patch test score was positively correlated with the number of PT1 expanded TCRs, with significance at thresholds 8, 16 and 32 but not at 4. Because every patient had alopecia, a presumed autoimmune disease, the patients' immune response might differ from that of healthy individuals. Compared with pre-sensitization or healthy control sets, expanded TCRs formed significantly more large CDR3 similarity clusters, which is consistent with antigen-driven responses.

The CDR3 runs 11 residues from the cysteine to the phenylalanine. Only the CDR3 DNA is retained, 33 bases long and in frame from the first base. V sheds 8 bases and J sheds 4 bases, leaving 5 bases between their ends. CDR1 and CDR2, per the germline V gene, are SNHLY and FYNNEI. Ten or more counts support this clonotype. Its antigen remains undetermined. Within one base of it there is no much larger clone, and no base qualities were kept. The library came from RACE. The sample was run on a NextSeq 500. During library preparation, unique molecular identifiers were attached to individual cDNA molecules so that TCRs could be counted quantitatively and reproducibly. From each blood RNA sample, both TCR alpha and TCR beta chains were sequenced. The study's own analysis went as follows. A median of about 89,000 TCRs per sample was observed, with a range of 23,224 to 690,600. V, J and CDR3 annotation of the TCR reads was carried out using the Decombinator software suite. Every sample was subsampled to the same number of TCRs (28,000) for the PS versus PT1 abundance plots. Expanded TCRs were defined as absent before sensitization and observed at least eight times at the 2-week time point. The public reads were reprocessed in TCRdb via fastp at Q25 and MiXCR, keeping in-frame beta chains. Under each unique CDR3 protein, matching rows form one entry showing the most common genes and DNA. The authors' filters were not applied to this entry. The sample table lists tens of thousands of distinct CDR3 sequences, about 7% of them with a count of one. 1.5% to 2% of the sample rests with the top ten.

Sample time point, as interpreted from the label and publication: pre-sensitization, week 0. Reading the label with the study, this specimen's treatment or condition is: therapeutic diphenylcyclopropenone sensitization with weekly scalp DPC. Blood at each patch-test visit was drawn before the patch test was applied. Patients were eligible if aged 18 to 70, diagnosed with alopecia and judged suitable for DPC therapy, and pregnant patients were excluded. Total RNA was isolated from unfractionated whole blood collected in Tempus Blood RNA tubes. The chain uses TRBV2 and TRBJ2-2, with no confident D gene call. The origin of this receptor is a woman in her thirties with alopecia areata. Some clones in this sample may be carry-over from other donors' samples. The specimen was whole blood, collected in connection with sensitization to the hapten diphenylcyclopropenone (DPC). The DNA reads TGTGCCAGCGCCACCACCGGGGAGCTGTTTTTT. Its protein reads: CASATTGELFF.